This paragraph reports one T cell receptor beta chain. Its target is not known. This specimen belongs to a study of cytomegalovirus exposure and HLA in healthy donors. General study results and limits: For most TCR sequences rarity was the rule, although some public TCRs occurred in many donors.

Primers: 60 Vbeta forward and 13 Jbeta reverse. Profiled with immunoSEQ multiplex PCR; TCRdb holds only in-frame clones, not every one. Of under 200,000 clones in the sample, 79% were seen once. V lost 5 bases to trimming and J lost 5 bases, with 13 bases between them. This CDR3 has 13 amino acids. The germline V gene has CDR1 SGHNT and CDR2 YYREEE (reference sequence). This receptor was taken from a woman aged 25 to 39 in good health and CMV-seropositive. The J gene is TRBJ1-1, the V gene TRBV5-4; tentatively, D is TRBD1 (6 bases). Sequenced sample: PBMCs. CDR3 in DNA: TGTGCCAGCAGAGAAGGGGGAAGGACTGAAGCTTTCTTT. This encodes CASREGGRTEAFF. The variable domain in full, completed from reference TRBV5-4 and TRBJ1-1, reads ETGVTQSPTHLIKTRGQQVTLRCSSQSGHNTVSWYQQALGQGPQFIFQYYREEENGRGNFPPRFSGLQFPNYSSELNVNALELDDSALYLCASREGGRTEAFFGQGTRLTVV.